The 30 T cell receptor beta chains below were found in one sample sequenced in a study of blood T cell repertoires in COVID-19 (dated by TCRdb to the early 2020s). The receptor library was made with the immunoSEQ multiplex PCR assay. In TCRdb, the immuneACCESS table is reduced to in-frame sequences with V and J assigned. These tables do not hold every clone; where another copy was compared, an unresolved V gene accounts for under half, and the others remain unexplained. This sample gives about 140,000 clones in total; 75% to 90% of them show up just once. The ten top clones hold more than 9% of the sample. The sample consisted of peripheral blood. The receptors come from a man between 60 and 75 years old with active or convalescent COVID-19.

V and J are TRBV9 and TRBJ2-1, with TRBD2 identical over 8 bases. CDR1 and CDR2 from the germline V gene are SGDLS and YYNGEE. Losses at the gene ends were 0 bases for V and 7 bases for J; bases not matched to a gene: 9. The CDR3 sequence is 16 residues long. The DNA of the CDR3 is TGTGCCAGCAGCGTAGGAGTCCGGGAGGGCCGTAATGAGCAGTTCTTC. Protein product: CASSVGVREGRNEQFF.

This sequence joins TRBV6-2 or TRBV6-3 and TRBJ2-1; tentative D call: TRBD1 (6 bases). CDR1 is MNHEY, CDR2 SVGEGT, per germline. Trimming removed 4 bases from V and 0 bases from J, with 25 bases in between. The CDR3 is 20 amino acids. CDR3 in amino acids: CASSLFRPGTRSSSYNEQFF. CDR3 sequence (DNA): TGTGCCAGCAGTTTATTCCGTCCCGGGACACGATCTAGCTCCTACAATGAGCAGTTCTTC.

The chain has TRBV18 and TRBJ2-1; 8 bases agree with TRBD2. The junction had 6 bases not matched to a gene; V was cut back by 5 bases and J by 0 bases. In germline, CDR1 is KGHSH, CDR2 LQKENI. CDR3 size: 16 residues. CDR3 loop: CASSTGLAGSYNEQFF. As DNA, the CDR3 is TGTGCCAGCTCAACCGGACTAGCAGGCTCCTACAATGAGCAGTTCTTC.

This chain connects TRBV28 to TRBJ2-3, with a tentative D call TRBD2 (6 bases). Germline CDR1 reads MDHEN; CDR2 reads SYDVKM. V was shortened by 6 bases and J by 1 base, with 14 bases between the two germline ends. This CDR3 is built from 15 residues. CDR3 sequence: CASSRRALGTDTQYF. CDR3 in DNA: TGTGCCAGCAGCCGGAGGGCCCTAGGCACAGATACGCAGTATTTT.

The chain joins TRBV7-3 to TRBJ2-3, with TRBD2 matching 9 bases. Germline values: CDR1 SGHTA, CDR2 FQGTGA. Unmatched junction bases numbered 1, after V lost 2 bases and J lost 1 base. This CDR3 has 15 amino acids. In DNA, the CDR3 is TGTGCCAGCAGCTTAGCTAGCGGGGGCACAGATACGCAGTATTTT. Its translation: CASSLASGGTDTQYF. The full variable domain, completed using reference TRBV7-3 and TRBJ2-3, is GAGVSQTPSNKVTEKGKYVELRCDPISGHTALYWYRQSLGQGPEFLIYFQGTGAADDSGLPNDRFFAVRPEGSVSTLKIQRTERGDSAVYLCASSLASGGTDTQYFGPGTRLTVL.

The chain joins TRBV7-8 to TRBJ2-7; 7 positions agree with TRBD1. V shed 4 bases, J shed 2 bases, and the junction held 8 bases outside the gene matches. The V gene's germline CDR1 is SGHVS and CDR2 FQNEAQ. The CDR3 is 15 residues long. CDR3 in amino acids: CASSYRQGRPYEQYF. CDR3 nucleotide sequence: TGTGCCAGCAGCTATCGACAGGGCCGCCCCTACGAGCAGTACTTC.

This CDR3 reads CATSREGGRETQYF. In nucleotides, the CDR3 is TGTGCCACCAGCAGAGAGGGCGGGAGAGAGACCCAGTACTTC. J is TRBJ2-5 and V is TRBV15, with 7 bases aligning to TRBD2. The germline CDR1 and CDR2 sequences are LNHNV and YYDKDF (reference sequence). The trim removed 0 bases at V and 4 bases at J, leaving 2 bases unmatched. This CDR3 has 14 residues.

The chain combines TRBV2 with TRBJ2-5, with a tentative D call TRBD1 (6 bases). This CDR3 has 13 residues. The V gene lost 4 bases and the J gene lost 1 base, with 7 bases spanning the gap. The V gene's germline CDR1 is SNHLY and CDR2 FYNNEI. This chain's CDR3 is CASSVDSQETQYF. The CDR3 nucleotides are TGTGCCAGCAGTGTGGACAGCCAAGAGACCCAGTACTTC.

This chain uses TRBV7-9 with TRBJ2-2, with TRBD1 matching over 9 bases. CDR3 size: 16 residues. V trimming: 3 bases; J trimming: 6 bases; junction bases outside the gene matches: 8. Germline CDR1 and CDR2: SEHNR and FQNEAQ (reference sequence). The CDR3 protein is CASSFSRDREAGELFF. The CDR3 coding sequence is TGTGCCAGCAGCTTCTCCCGGGACAGGGAGGCCGGGGAGCTGTTTTTT.

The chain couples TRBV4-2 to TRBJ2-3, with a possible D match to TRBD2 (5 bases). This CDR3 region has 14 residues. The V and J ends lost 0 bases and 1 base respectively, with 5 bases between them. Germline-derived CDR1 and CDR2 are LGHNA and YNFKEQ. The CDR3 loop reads CASSQDGGTDTQYF. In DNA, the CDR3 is TGTGCCAGCAGCCAAGACGGGGGCACAGATACGCAGTATTTT.

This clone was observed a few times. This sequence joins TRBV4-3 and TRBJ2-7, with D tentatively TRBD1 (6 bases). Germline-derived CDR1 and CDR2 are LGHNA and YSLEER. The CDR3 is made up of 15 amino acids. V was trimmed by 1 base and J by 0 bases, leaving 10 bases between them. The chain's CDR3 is CASSQGQVPSYEQYF. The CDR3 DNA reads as TGCGCCAGCAGCCAAGGACAGGTGCCCTCCTACGAGCAGTACTTC.

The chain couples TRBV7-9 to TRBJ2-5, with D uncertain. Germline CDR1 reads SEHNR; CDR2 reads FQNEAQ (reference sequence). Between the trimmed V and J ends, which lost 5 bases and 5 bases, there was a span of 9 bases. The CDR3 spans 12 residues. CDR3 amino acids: CASSPTEETQYF. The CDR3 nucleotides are TGTGCCAGCAGCCCGACGGAGGAGACCCAGTACTTC.

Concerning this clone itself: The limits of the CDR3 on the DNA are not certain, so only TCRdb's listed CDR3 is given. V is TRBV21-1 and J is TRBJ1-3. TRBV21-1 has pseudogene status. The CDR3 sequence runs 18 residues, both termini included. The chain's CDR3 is CASSKPWAAGTRGNTIYF.

The CDR3 DNA reads as TGTGCCAGCAGCTACCGGACTAGCGGGAGGAACTTCCGAACCGGGGAGCTGTTTTTT. Translating it yields CASSYRTSGRNFRTGELFF. V gene TRBV3-1 (or the pseudogene TRBV3-2) combines with J gene TRBJ2-2; 14 nucleotides match TRBD2. With V trimmed by 5 bases and J by 5 bases, 13 bases remained unmatched. The germline V gene encodes CDR1 LGHDT and CDR2 YNNKEL (reference sequence). The CDR3 is made up of 19 amino acids.

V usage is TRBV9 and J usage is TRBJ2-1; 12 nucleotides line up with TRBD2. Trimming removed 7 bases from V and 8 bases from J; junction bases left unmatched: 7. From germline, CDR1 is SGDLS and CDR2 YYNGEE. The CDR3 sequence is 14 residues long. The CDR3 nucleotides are TGTGCCAGCGGGACGACTAGCGGGAGTTATGAGCAGTTCTTC. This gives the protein CASGTTSGSYEQFF.

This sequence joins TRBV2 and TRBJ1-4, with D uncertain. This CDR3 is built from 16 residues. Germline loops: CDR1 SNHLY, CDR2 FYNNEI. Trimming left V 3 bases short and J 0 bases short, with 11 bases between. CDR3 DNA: TGTGCCAGCAGTGAGGCAGAGGTTGCAACTAATGAAAAACTGTTTTTT. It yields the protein CASSEAEVATNEKLFF.

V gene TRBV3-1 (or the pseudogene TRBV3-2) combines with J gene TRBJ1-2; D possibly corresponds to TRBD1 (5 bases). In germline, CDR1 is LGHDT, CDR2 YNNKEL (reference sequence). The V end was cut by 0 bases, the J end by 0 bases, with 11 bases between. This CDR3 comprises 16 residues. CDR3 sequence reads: CASSQDGAVANYGYTF. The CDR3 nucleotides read TGTGCCAGCAGCCAAGATGGGGCAGTCGCTAACTATGGCTACACCTTC.

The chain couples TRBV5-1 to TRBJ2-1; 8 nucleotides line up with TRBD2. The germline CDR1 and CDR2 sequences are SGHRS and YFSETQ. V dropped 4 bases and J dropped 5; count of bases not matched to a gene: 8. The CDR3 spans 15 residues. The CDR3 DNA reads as TGCGCCAGCAGCCTGAGCGGGAGAGGGCACAATGAGCAGTTCTTC. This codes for CASSLSGRGHNEQFF.

The CDR3 spells CASSPNTLGTQFF. The CDR3, as DNA: TGCGCCAGCAGCCCTAATACTCTAGGAACGCAGTTCTTC. The chain joins TRBV5-1 to TRBJ2-1; the D is unclear. The germline V gene has CDR1 SGHRS and CDR2 YFSETQ. The CDR3 spans 13 residues. V shed 4 bases and J shed 12 bases, with 17 bases lying between them. The whole variable domain, filled in from reference TRBV5-1 and TRBJ2-1, reads KAGVTQTPRYLIKTRGQQVTLSCSPISGHRSVSWYQQTPGQGLQFLFEYFSETQRNKGNFPGRFSGRQFSNSRSEMNVSTLELGDSALYLCASSPNTLGTQFFGPGTRLTVL.

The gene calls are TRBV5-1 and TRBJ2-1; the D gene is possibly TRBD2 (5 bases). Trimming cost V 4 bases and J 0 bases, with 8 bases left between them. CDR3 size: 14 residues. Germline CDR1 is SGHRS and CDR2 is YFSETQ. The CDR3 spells CASSKDSSYNEQFF. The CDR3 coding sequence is TGCGCCAGCAGCAAGGACTCCTCCTACAATGAGCAGTTCTTC.

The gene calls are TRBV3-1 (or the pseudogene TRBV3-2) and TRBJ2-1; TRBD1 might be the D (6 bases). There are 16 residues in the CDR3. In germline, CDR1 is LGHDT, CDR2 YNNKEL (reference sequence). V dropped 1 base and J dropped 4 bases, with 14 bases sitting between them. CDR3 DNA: TGTGCCAGCAGCCAAGTGTCAGGGGCCAATTACAATGAGCAGTTCTTC. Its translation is CASSQVSGANYNEQFF.

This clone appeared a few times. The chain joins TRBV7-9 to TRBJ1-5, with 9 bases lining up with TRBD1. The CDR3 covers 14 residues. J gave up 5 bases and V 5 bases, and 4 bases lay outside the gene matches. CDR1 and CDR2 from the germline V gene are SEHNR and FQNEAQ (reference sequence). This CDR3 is CASSAGQGHQPQHF. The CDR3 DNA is TGTGCCAGCAGCGCTGGACAGGGGCATCAGCCCCAGCATTTT.

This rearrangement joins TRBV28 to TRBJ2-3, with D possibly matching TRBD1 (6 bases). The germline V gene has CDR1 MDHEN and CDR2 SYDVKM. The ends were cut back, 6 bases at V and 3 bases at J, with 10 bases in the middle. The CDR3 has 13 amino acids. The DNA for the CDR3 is TGTGCCAGCAGGTCGCAGGGGACAGATACGCAGTATTTT. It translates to CASRSQGTDTQYF.

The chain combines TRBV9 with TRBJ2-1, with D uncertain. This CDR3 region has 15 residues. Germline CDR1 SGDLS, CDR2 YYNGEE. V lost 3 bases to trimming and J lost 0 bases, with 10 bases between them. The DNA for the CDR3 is TGTGCCAGCAGCGAGGCGGAAGGCTCCTACAATGAGCAGTTCTTC. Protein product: CASSEAEGSYNEQFF.

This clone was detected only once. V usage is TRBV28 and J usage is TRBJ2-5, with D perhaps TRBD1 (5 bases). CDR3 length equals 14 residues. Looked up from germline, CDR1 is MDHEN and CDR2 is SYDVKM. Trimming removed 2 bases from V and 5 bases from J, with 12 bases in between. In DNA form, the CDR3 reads TGTGCCAGCAGTTTACAGGGCCTTAGGGAGACCCAGTACTTC. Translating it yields CASSLQGLRETQYF.

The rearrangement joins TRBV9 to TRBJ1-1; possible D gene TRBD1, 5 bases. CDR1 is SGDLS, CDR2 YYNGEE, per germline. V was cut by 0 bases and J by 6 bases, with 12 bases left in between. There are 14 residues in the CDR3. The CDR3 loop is CASSVEGRASEAFF. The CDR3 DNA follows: TGTGCCAGCAGCGTAGAGGGCAGGGCCTCTGAAGCTTTCTTT.

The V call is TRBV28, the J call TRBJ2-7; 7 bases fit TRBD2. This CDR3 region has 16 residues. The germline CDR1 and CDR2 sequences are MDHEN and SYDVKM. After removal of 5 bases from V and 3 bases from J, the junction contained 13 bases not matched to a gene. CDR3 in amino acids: CASSGDLLWGGYEQYF. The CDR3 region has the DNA TGTGCCAGCAGTGGGGACCTCCTTTGGGGGGGCTACGAGCAGTACTTC. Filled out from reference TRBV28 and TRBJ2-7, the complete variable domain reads DVKVTQSSRYLVKRTGEKVFLECVQDMDHENMFWYRQDPGLGLRLIYFSYDVKMKEKGDIPEGYSVSREKKERFSLILESASTNQTSMYLCASSGDLLWGGYEQYFGPGTRLTVT.

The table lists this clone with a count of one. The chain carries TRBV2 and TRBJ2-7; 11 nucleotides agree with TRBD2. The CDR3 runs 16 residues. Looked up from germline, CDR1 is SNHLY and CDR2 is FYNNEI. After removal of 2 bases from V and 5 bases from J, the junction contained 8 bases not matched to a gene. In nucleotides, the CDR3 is TGTGCCAGCAGTGAAAGGCTAGCGGGAGGTGGGGACGAGCAGTACTTC. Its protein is CASSERLAGGGDEQYF.

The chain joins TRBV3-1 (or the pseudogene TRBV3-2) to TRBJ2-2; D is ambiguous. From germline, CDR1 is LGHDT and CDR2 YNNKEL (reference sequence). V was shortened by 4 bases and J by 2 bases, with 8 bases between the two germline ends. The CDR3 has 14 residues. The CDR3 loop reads CASSPRHNTGELFF. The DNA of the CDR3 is TGTGCCAGCAGCCCCCGACATAACACCGGGGAGCTGTTTTTT.

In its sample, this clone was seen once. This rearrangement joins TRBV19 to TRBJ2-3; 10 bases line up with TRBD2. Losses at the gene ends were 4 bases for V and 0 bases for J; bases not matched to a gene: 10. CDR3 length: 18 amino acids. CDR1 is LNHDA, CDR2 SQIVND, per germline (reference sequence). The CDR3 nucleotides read TGTGCCAGTAGTAGCCGGGGACTAGCGTTCACTAGCACAGATACGCAGTATTTT. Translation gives CASSSRGLAFTSTDTQYF.